Below, 8 T cell receptor beta chains from the same sample are listed, as sequenced in a study of cytotoxic CD8 clonotypes in ibrutinib-treated CLL. The table came from immunoSEQ multiplex PCR; TCRdb's copy has only in-frame clones and leaves some out. The data show approximately 9,000 clones, with 60% to 80% seen just once and roughly 40% held by the top ten. The sequencing here drew on PBMCs, taken before ibrutinib treatment. The receptors were gathered from a human donor with chronic lymphocytic leukemia.

The chain recombines TRBV7-9 with TRBJ2-1; no clear D. Trimming left V 1 base short and J 9 bases short, with 1 base between. CDR3 length equals 10 residues. The germline gives CDR1 SEHNR, CDR2 FQNEAQ (reference sequence). The CDR3 spells CASSLGEQFF. The CDR3 region has the DNA TGTGCCAGCAGCTTAGGTGAGCAGTTCTTC.

This clone was counted a few times. V usage is TRBV5-8 and J usage is TRBJ1-2, with 7 bases fitting TRBD1. The CDR3 loop spans 13 amino acids. J was trimmed by 8 bases and V by 4 bases; bases with no gene match: 8. Germline V gene lookup returns CDR1 SGHTS and CDR2 YDEGEE. CDR3 residues: CASSPTGRSGYTF. The CDR3, as DNA: TGTGCCAGCAGCCCGACAGGGAGGAGCGGCTACACCTTC.

V usage is TRBV28 and J usage is TRBJ1-5, with D uncertain. Germline values: CDR1 MDHEN, CDR2 SYDVKM. This CDR3 has 13 amino acids. V was shortened by 6 bases and J by 6 bases, with 12 bases between the two germline ends. CDR3: CASRVLWGQPQHF. The CDR3 nucleotides read TGTGCCAGCAGGGTTTTGTGGGGTCAGCCCCAGCATTTT.

V and J are TRBV5-1 and TRBJ1-4; D remains unclear. The CDR3 totals 14 residues. The germline gives CDR1 SGHRS, CDR2 YFSETQ. Trimming pared 4 bases from V and 0 bases from J, leaving 7 bases between. The CDR3 reads CASSETTTNEKLFF. CDR3 in DNA: TGCGCCAGCAGCGAAACTACAACTAATGAAAAACTGTTTTTT.

The chain recombines TRBV5-4 with TRBJ2-7; 10 bases map to TRBD1. CDR1 is SGHNT and CDR2 is YYREEE in the germline V gene (reference sequence). CDR3 length: 16 residues. Trimming removed 2 bases from V and 3 bases from J; junction bases left unmatched: 8. CDR3 nucleotides: TGTGCCAGCAGCTTAGGGAAGTGGGACAGGGGCTACGAGCAGTACTTC. The encoded protein is CASSLGKWDRGYEQYF. Complete variable domain (other parts from reference TRBV5-4 and TRBJ2-7): ETGVTQSPTHLIKTRGQQVTLRCSSQSGHNTVSWYQQALGQGPQFIFQYYREEENGRGNFPPRFSGLQFPNYSSELNVNALELDDSALYLCASSLGKWDRGYEQYFGPGTRLTVT.

V and J are TRBV6-6 and TRBJ2-7; unclear D gene. There are 14 residues in the CDR3. V was trimmed by 5 bases and J by 4 bases, leaving 15 bases between them. Germline-derived CDR1 and CDR2 are MNHNY and SVGAGI (reference sequence). CDR3 protein: CASSLTSTLYEQYF. CDR3 DNA sequence: TGTGCCAGCAGTCTTACCTCGACCTTATACGAGCAGTACTTC.

This clone is medium-sized in the sample. The chain combines TRBV28 with TRBJ2-7, with 11 bases that match TRBD2. The CDR3 loop spans 18 amino acids. Germline lookup yields CDR1 MDHEN and CDR2 SYDVKM. Trimming at V came to 4 bases and at J to 2 bases, leaving 13 bases not matched to a gene. CDR3 sequence: CASSSPTTTSGTPYEQYF. CDR3 nucleotides: TGTGCCAGCAGTTCCCCCACAACGACTAGCGGGACCCCCTACGAGCAGTACTTC.

V gene TRBV23-1 combines with J gene TRBJ2-6; no reliable D call. TRBV23-1 carries the ORF label, with uncertain function. V was shortened by 5 bases and J by 5 bases, with 16 bases between the two germline ends. The length of the CDR3 is 16 residues. The DNA of the CDR3 is TGCGCCAGCAGTTCGACTGAACAAAGTCGGGCCAACGTCCTGACTTTC. It translates to CASSSTEQSRANVLTF.